Following are 15 T cell receptor beta chains from one sample sequenced in a study of T cells in localized non-small cell lung cancer. Clones were read by immunoSEQ multiplex PCR, and TCRdb kept only the in-frame ones, dropping some. The data hold around 45,000 clones, with approximately 86% observed a single time. The source material was PBMCs, sampled before any cancer treatment. The receptors originated from a man aged 40 to 70 with stage II lung adenocarcinoma.

The chain joins TRBV11-3 to TRBJ2-1, with TRBD1 as a possible D gene (6 bases). The V end lost 4 bases, the J end lost 7 bases, and 17 bases lay between the germline ends. Germline values: CDR1 SGHNT, CDR2 YENEEA. The CDR3 runs to 15 residues. CDR3 sequence: CASSSQGLPRNEQFF. The CDR3 DNA reads as TGTGCCAGCAGCTCTCAGGGGTTGCCACGGAATGAGCAGTTCTTC.

The V gene is TRBV2, the J gene TRBJ2-3; D is undetermined. Germline V gene lookup returns CDR1 SNHLY and CDR2 FYNNEI. This CDR3 comprises 11 residues. The V gene lost 2 bases and the J gene lost 11 bases, with 8 bases spanning the gap. The CDR3: CASSELRMQYF. As DNA, the CDR3 is TGTGCCAGCAGTGAACTCCGAATGCAGTATTTT. Supplemented by reference TRBV2 and TRBJ2-3, the full variable domain reads EPEVTQTPSHQVTQMGQEVILRCVPISNHLYFYWYRQILGQKVEFLVSFYNNEISEKSEIFDDQFSVERPDGSNFTLKIRSTKLEDSAMYFCASSELRMQYFGPGTRLTVL.

The chain is built from TRBV6-5 and TRBJ1-1; D is unclear. Trimming cost V 10 bases and J 4 bases, with 16 bases left between them. The CDR3 has 13 residues. Germline V CDR1 and CDR2: MNHEY, SVGAGI. CDR3 amino acids: CATLNALGTEAFF. Written as DNA, the CDR3 is TGTGCCACTTTGAACGCTTTAGGCACTGAAGCTTTCTTT.

The rearrangement joins TRBV6-1 to TRBJ1-6, with D unresolved. Germline CDR1 MNHNS, CDR2 SASEGT. This CDR3 has 17 residues. The ends were cut back, 4 bases at V and 0 bases at J, with 13 bases in the middle. The CDR3 reads CASSARPLSSYNSPLHF. The CDR3 region has the DNA TGTGCCAGCAGTGCGCGACCCTTGAGCTCCTATAATTCACCCCTCCACTTT.

V is TRBV29-1 and J is TRBJ1-5, with D possibly matching TRBD1 (5 bases). The ends were cut back, 7 bases at V and 11 bases at J, with 18 bases in the middle. Germline lookup yields CDR1 SQVTM and CDR2 ANQGSEA. The CDR3 consists of 12 residues. This CDR3 is CSALGRGVTQHF. DNA of the CDR3: TGCAGCGCTCTGGGGAGGGGTGTCACCCAGCATTTT.

The rearrangement joins TRBV6-1 to TRBJ1-2; TRBD1 matches 7 bases. Germline CDR1 and CDR2: MNHNS and SASEGT. The CDR3 has 12 amino acids. V was pared by 8 bases and J by 2 bases, with 2 bases of the junction left unmatched. CDR3 bases: TGTGCCAGCGACAGGGTGAACTATGGCTACACCTTC. Its translation: CASDRVNYGYTF.

The J gene is TRBJ1-3, the V gene TRBV5-1; D gene uncertain. Germline CDR1 SGHRS, CDR2 YFSETQ. V was shortened by 0 bases and J by 0 bases, with 10 bases between the two germline ends. The CDR3 loop spans 16 amino acids. CDR3: CASSLVAGGSGNTIYF. Written as DNA, the CDR3 is TGCGCCAGCAGCTTGGTTGCCGGCGGCTCTGGAAACACCATATATTTT.

The rearrangement joins TRBV10-1 to TRBJ2-3; 7 bases map to TRBD2. J gave up 4 bases and V 8 bases, and 9 bases lay outside the gene matches. Looked up from germline, CDR1 is WNHNN and CDR2 is SYGVQD (reference sequence). This CDR3 spans 14 amino acids. As DNA, the CDR3 is TGCGCCAGCGGGGAGGGCAGGGTGCCAGATACGCAGTATTTT. Protein sequence: CASGEGRVPDTQYF.

This chain connects TRBV30 to TRBJ1-1, with TRBD1 as a possible D gene (6 bases). Trimming cost V 8 bases and J 7 bases, with 14 bases left between them. The CDR3 runs 11 residues. The germline V gene encodes CDR1 GTSNPN and CDR2 SVGIG (reference sequence). The CDR3 sequence: CAGQQGGEAFF. CDR3 coding DNA: TGTGCCGGTCAACAGGGAGGTGAAGCTTTCTTT.

The chain carries TRBV7-2 and TRBJ1-2, with a weak D call TRBD1 (6 bases). CDR3 length equals 15 residues. The V gene's germline CDR1 is SGHTA and CDR2 FQGNSA. The V end was cut by 5 bases, the J end by 3 bases, with 16 bases between. CDR3: CASSLSPDSYYGYTF. DNA for the CDR3: TGTGCCAGCAGCCTATCCCCGGACAGCTACTATGGCTACACCTTC.

This sequence joins TRBV4-1 and TRBJ2-1, with D perhaps matching TRBD2 (5 bases). Looked up from germline, CDR1 is MGHRA and CDR2 is YSYEKL. Trimming took 4 bases from V and 0 from J, leaving 16 bases between them. The CDR3 extends over 17 amino acids. The CDR3 loop is CASSPLPSGDSYNEQFF. The CDR3 coding sequence is TGCGCCAGCAGCCCGCTGCCCAGCGGTGACTCCTACAATGAGCAGTTCTTC.

V usage is TRBV5-1 and J usage is TRBJ2-5, with 8 bases that match TRBD1. V shed 4 bases, J shed 1 base, and the junction held 6 bases outside the gene matches. Germline V gives CDR1 SGHRS, CDR2 YFSETQ. The CDR3 runs 15 residues. The CDR3 bases are TGCGCCAGCAGCCCGGGACAGGCCATCCAAGAGACCCAGTACTTC. The encoded protein is CASSPGQAIQETQYF.

The V gene is TRBV4-1, the J gene TRBJ2-1; no firm D call. Germline CDR1 reads MGHRA; CDR2 reads YSYEKL. The CDR3 extends over 14 amino acids. V lost 4 bases and J 0 bases, leaving 7 bases between the germline ends. The chain's CDR3 is CASSLGLSYNEQFF. For the CDR3, the DNA is TGCGCCAGCAGCCTGGGTCTCTCCTACAATGAGCAGTTCTTC.

Only a few counts were recorded for this clone. The chain uses TRBV29-1 and TRBJ2-5; D is unclear. CDR1 is SQVTM and CDR2 is ANQGSEA in the germline V gene. Trimming left V 1 base short and J 1 base short, with 10 bases between. The CDR3 has 14 residues. The CDR3 region is CSVEGGDGQETQYF. Written as DNA, the CDR3 is TGCAGCGTTGAAGGGGGTGACGGCCAAGAGACCCAGTACTTC. Full variable domain (remainder filled in from reference TRBV29-1 and TRBJ2-5): SAVISQKPSRDICQRGTSLTIQCQVDSQVTMMFWYRQQPGQSLTLIATANQGSEATYESGFVIDKFPISRPNLTFSTLTVSNMSPEDSSIYLCSVEGGDGQETQYFGPGTRLLVL.

The chain carries TRBV7-3 and TRBJ2-1; tentatively, D is TRBD2 (5 bases). V was trimmed by 5 bases and J by 5 bases, leaving 13 bases between them. Germline lookup yields CDR1 SGHTA and CDR2 FQGTGA. This CDR3 region has 14 residues. This chain's CDR3 is CASSLVEGHNEQFF. The DNA of the CDR3 is TGTGCCAGCAGCCTCGTCGAGGGTCACAATGAGCAGTTCTTC.